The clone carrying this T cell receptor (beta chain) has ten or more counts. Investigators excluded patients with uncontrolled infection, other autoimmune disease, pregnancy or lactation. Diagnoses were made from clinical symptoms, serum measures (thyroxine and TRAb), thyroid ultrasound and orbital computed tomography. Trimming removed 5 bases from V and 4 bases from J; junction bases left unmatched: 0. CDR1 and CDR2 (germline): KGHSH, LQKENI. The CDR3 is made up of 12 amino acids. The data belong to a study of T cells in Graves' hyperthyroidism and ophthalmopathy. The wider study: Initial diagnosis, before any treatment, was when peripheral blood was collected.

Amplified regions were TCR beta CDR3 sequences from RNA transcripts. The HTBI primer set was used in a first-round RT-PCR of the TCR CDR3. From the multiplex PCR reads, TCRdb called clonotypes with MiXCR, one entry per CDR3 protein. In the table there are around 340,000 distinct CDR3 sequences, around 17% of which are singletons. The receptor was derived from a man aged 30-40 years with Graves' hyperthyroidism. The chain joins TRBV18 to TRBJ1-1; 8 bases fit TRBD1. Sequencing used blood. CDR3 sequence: CASSTGGTEAFF. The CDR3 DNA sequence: TGTGCCAGCTCAACAGGGGGCACTGAAGCTTTCTTT.